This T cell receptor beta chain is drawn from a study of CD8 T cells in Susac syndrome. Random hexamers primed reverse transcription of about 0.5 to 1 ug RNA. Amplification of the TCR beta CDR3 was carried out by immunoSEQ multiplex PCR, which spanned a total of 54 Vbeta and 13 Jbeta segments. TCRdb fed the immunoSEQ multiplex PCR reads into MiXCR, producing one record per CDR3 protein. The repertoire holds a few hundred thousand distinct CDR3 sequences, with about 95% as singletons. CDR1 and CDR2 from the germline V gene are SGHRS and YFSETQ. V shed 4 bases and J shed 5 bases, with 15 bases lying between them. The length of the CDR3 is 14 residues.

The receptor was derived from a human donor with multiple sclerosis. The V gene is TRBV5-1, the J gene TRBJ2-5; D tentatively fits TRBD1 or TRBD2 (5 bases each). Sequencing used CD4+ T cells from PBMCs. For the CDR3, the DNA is TGCGCCAGCAGCGCTGAGAGGGGTGAGGAGACCCAGTACTTC. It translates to CASSAERGEETQYF. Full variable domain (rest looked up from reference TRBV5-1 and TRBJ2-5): KAGVTQTPRYLIKTRGQQVTLSCSPISGHRSVSWYQQTPGQGLQFLFEYFSETQRNKGNFPGRFSGRQFSNSRSEMNVSTLELGDSALYLCASSAERGEETQYFGPGTRLLVL.